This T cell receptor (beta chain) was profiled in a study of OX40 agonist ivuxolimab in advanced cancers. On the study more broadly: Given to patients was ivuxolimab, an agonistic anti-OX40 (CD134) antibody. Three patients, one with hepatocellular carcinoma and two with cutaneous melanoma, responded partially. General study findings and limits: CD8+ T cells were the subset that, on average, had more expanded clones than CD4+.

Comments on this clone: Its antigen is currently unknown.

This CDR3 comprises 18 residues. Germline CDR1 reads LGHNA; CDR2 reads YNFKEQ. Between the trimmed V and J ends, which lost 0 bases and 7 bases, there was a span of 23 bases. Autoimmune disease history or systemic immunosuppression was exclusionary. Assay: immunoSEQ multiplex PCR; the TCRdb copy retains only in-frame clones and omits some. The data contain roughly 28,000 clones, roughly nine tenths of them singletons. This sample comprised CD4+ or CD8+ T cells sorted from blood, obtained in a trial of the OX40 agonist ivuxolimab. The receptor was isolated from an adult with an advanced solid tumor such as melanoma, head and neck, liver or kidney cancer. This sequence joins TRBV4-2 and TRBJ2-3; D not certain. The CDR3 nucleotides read TGTGCCAGCAGCCAAGAAGGAAGCGTATCCCTTTCCTCTCATACGCAGTATTTT. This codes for CASSQEGSVSLSSHTQYF.